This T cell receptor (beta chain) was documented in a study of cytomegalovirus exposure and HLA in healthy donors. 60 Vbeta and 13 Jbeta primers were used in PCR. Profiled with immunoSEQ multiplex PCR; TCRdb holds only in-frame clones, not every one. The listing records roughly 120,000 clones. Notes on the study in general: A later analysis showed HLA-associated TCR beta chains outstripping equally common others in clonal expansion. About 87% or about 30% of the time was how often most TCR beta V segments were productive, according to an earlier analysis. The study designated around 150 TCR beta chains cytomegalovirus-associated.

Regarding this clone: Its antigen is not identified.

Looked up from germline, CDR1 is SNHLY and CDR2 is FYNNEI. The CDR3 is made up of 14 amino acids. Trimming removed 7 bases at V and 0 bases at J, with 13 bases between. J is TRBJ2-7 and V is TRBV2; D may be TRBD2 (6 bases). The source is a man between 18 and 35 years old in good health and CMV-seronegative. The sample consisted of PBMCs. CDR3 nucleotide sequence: TGTGCCAGCAAATTTCGGGGGAGCTCCTACGAGCAGTACTTC. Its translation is CASKFRGSSYEQYF.